This entry lists 30 T cell receptor beta chains sequenced from one sample in a study of PD-1 blockade in classical Hodgkin lymphoma. The data were produced by immunoSEQ multiplex PCR, yet TCRdb's version contains in-frame clones alone and is incomplete. This sample has some 21,000 clones, with around 87% found just once. The time point here: newly diagnosed, previously untreated cHL patient sample. After PBMCs were thawed, their CD8+ T cells were isolated by magnetic negative selection. Sequenced sample: CD8+ T cells from blood. These receptors were collected from a human donor with classical Hodgkin lymphoma.

The chain combines TRBV6-5 with TRBJ2-1, with 8 bases aligning to TRBD2. The CDR3 has 14 residues. Germline V gives CDR1 MNHEY, CDR2 SVGAGI. Trimming cost V 5 bases and J 5 bases; bases outside gene matches: 5. CDR3 in DNA: TGTGCCAGCAGTCACCGGGGGGGACACAATGAGCAGTTCTTC. This translates into CASSHRGGHNEQFF.

The chain joins TRBV6-5 to TRBJ1-1; D remains unclear. The CDR3 length is 13 residues. Germline values: CDR1 MNHEY, CDR2 SVGAGI. V shed 7 bases and J shed 0 bases, with 9 bases lying between them. The CDR3 DNA reads TGTGCCAGCACCCTAGCCCTGAACACTGAAGCTTTCTTT. The encoded protein is CASTLALNTEAFF.

The genes are TRBV19 and TRBJ1-1, with 7 bases that match TRBD1. Losses at the gene ends were 4 bases for V and 4 bases for J; bases not matched to a gene: 9. Per the germline V gene, CDR1 is LNHDA and CDR2 is SQIVND (reference sequence). This CDR3 region has 15 residues. CDR3 sequence: CASSTAGGRGTEAFF. The CDR3 DNA reads as TGTGCCAGTAGTACGGCAGGGGGTCGGGGCACTGAAGCTTTCTTT.

The chain links TRBV27 to TRBJ1-2; TRBD1 might be the D (6 bases). There are 14 residues in the CDR3. Trimming pared 3 bases from V and 3 bases from J, leaving 11 bases between. Germline loops: CDR1 MNHEY, CDR2 SMNVEV (reference sequence). CDR3 coding DNA: TGTGCCAGCAGTTTTGCAGGGGAATACTATGGCTACACCTTC. It is translated as CASSFAGEYYGYTF.

The chain couples TRBV10-3 to TRBJ1-2; no firm D call. The V end was cut by 0 bases, the J end by 3 bases, with 8 bases between. The CDR3 runs to 14 residues. Germline CDR1 is ENHRY and CDR2 is SYGVKD. CDR3 nucleotides: TGTGCCATCAGTGAGTCGGGAGTATACTATGGCTACACCTTC. Its protein product is CAISESGVYYGYTF.

This clone was seen once. The CDR3 reads CASSLRFLGPTFGNTEAFF. CDR3 DNA sequence: TGCGCCAGCAGCTTGAGGTTCTTAGGGCCTACATTTGGAAACACTGAAGCTTTCTTT. V gene TRBV5-1 combines with J gene TRBJ1-1; D gene uncertain. Trimming pared 1 base from V and 2 bases from J, leaving 24 bases between. CDR3 length: 19 residues. Germline CDR1 SGHRS, CDR2 YFSETQ.

In this sample, this clone turned up once. The chain recombines TRBV11-2 with TRBJ2-1; TRBD2 aligns across 10 bases. Germline CDR1 reads SGHAT; CDR2 reads FQNNGV. J gave up 9 bases and V 5 bases, and 13 bases lay outside the gene matches. The CDR3 sequence is 16 residues long. In DNA, the CDR3 is TGTGCCAGCAGCACCACCGGAGCGGGAGGGCCCCGTGAGCAGTTCTTC. Its translation: CASSTTGAGGPREQFF.

The V call is TRBV28, the J call TRBJ2-7; D perhaps matches TRBD2 (5 bases). Germline-derived CDR1 and CDR2 are MDHEN and SYDVKM. This CDR3 is built from 11 residues. V lost 8 bases and J lost 3, with 8 bases in between. CDR3 sequence (DNA): TGTGCCAGCGAGGGTTTCTACGAGCAGTACTTC. Amino acids: CASEGFYEQYF.

This clone was seen just once. The rearrangement uses TRBV13 and TRBJ1-1; possible D gene TRBD1, 6 bases. CDR1 is PRHDT, CDR2 FYEKMQ, per germline (reference sequence). The CDR3 loop spans 13 amino acids. Trimming removed 5 bases at V and 1 base at J, with 8 bases between. CDR3 sequence: CASSPRGNTEAFF. The CDR3 region has the DNA TGTGCCAGCAGCCCCAGGGGGAACACTGAAGCTTTCTTT.

The CDR3 protein is CASNDRANYGYTF. CDR3 DNA sequence: TGTGCCAGCAACGACAGGGCGAACTATGGCTACACCTTC. The V gene is TRBV28, the J gene TRBJ1-2, with TRBD1 matching over 7 bases. This CDR3 has 13 residues. V shed 7 bases and J 2 bases; nucleotides not matched to a gene: 4. Germline values: CDR1 MDHEN, CDR2 SYDVKM.

The gene calls are TRBV19 and TRBJ1-1; no firm D call. The V and J ends lost 5 bases and 4 bases respectively, with 11 bases between them. The CDR3 covers 13 residues. In germline, CDR1 is LNHDA, CDR2 SQIVND (reference sequence). CDR3 sequence reads: CASSLRRSTEAFF. The CDR3 nucleotides are TGTGCCAGTAGTCTGAGACGTTCCACTGAAGCTTTCTTT.

The chain employs TRBV21-1 and TRBJ1-1; no DNA check was done on the table's D call, TRBD1. TRBV21-1 is a documented pseudogene. The CDR3 runs to 14 residues. CDR3 in DNA: TGTGCCAGCAGCAAAGGCAGATCGAACACTGAAGCTTTCTTT. It is translated as CASSKGRSNTEAFF.

The chain has TRBV30 and TRBJ2-7, with D perhaps assigned TRBD1 or TRBD2 (5 bases each). Germline-derived CDR1 and CDR2 are GTSNPN and SVGIG (reference sequence). V gave up 3 bases and J gave up 4 bases, with 28 bases separating them. This CDR3 comprises 18 residues. CDR3 loop: CAWSPWGRSHLRGYEQYF. The CDR3 nucleotides read TGTGCCTGGAGCCCCTGGGGAAGATCCCACTTGAGGGGATACGAGCAGTACTTC.

The chain recombines TRBV19 with TRBJ1-1; D unclear. Germline CDR1 LNHDA, CDR2 SQIVND (reference sequence). V dropped 2 bases and J dropped 7 bases, with 11 bases sitting between them. The CDR3 extends over 13 amino acids. The CDR3 sequence is CASSILKGSEAFF. The CDR3 region has the DNA TGTGCCAGTAGTATACTTAAAGGCAGTGAAGCTTTCTTT.

This chain links TRBV4-1 with TRBJ1-2; D gene uncertain. The V gene lost 1 base and the J gene lost 6 bases, with 9 bases spanning the gap. Germline loops: CDR1 MGHRA, CDR2 YSYEKL. CDR3 length equals 13 residues. This CDR3 is CASSQGSGNGYTF. CDR3 nucleotides: TGCGCCAGCAGCCAAGGTTCTGGGAATGGCTACACCTTC.

This chain uses TRBV6-5 with TRBJ1-4, with D perhaps matching TRBD1 (5 bases). The CDR3 spans 13 residues. Trimming took off 8 bases at V and 8 bases at J, with 15 bases between the two ends. Germline loops: CDR1 MNHEY, CDR2 SVGAGI. The CDR3 is CASGLGRGEKLFF. CDR3 DNA sequence: TGTGCCAGCGGCCTTGGGAGGGGCGAAAAACTGTTTTTT.

The chain employs TRBV7-9 and TRBJ2-3, with D tentatively TRBD2 (7 bases). The CDR3 spans 14 residues. In germline, CDR1 is SEHNR, CDR2 FQNEAQ (reference sequence). The germline V and J ends were trimmed by 2 bases and 6 bases, with 12 bases remaining between them. Here the CDR3 reads CASSLRGGKDTQYF. CDR3 DNA: TGTGCCAGCAGCTTAAGGGGGGGTAAGGATACGCAGTATTTT.

This clone was counted between two and nine times. At one end the junction does not follow the germline gene, possibly because of a read error. The CDR3 bases are TGTGCCAGCAGCGTAGCCGGGACAGGGGGTTACGAGCAGTACTTC. Its protein product is CASSVAGTGGYEQYF. The J gene is TRBJ2-7, the V gene TRBV7-9; 11 bases align to TRBD1. Germline CDR1 and CDR2: SEHNR and FQNEAQ (reference sequence). The CDR3 totals 15 residues.

The rearrangement uses TRBV2 and TRBJ2-7; 8 nucleotides agree with TRBD1. Looked up from germline, CDR1 is SNHLY and CDR2 is FYNNEI. The junction had 5 bases not matched to a gene; V was cut back by 1 base and J by 3 bases. The CDR3 has 15 residues. The CDR3 sequence is CASSEGQGALYEQYF. The CDR3 nucleotides read TGTGCCAGCAGTGAAGGGCAGGGGGCCCTCTACGAGCAGTACTTC.

The chain employs TRBV19 and TRBJ1-2, with D perhaps matching TRBD1 (6 bases). Trimming left V 5 bases short and J 2 bases short, with 12 bases between. The CDR3 sequence is 14 residues long. Germline CDR1 LNHDA, CDR2 SQIVND (reference sequence). The CDR3, as DNA: TGTGCCAGTAGTCCCCAGACAGGAAACTATGGCTACACCTTC. This sequence encodes CASSPQTGNYGYTF.

The rearrangement joins TRBV11-3 to TRBJ2-7, with D possibly matching TRBD1 (6 bases). Germline V gene data show CDR1 as SGHNT and CDR2 as YENEEA. V was clipped by 1 base and J by 5 bases, with 15 bases between them. CDR3 length equals 15 residues. CDR3 region: CASSLGRTEGDEQYF. CDR3 bases: TGTGCCAGCAGCTTAGGAAGGACCGAGGGGGACGAGCAGTACTTC. Complete variable domain (other parts from reference TRBV11-3 and TRBJ2-7): EAGVVQSPRYKIIEKKQPVAFWCNPISGHNTLYWYLQNLGQGPELLIRYENEEAVDDSQLPKDRFSAERLKGVDSTLKIQPAELGDSAVYLCASSLGRTEGDEQYFGPGTRLTVT.

This sequence joins TRBV6-5 and TRBJ1-2; 7 bases are shared with TRBD1. Germline V CDR1 and CDR2: MNHEY, SVGAGI. The CDR3 consists of 13 residues. With 5 bases clipped from V and 11 bases from J, the junction kept 11 bases outside the gene matches. CDR3 loop: CASSTPQGLGYTF. CDR3 DNA sequence: TGTGCCAGCAGTACTCCACAGGGGCTGGGTTACACCTTC.

V and J are TRBV29-1 and TRBJ1-2, with a tentative D call TRBD1 (5 bases). The CDR3 consists of 14 residues. Trimming shortened V by 1 base and J by 7 bases, and 16 bases separated the two germline ends. The V gene's germline CDR1 is SQVTM and CDR2 ANQGSEA. CDR3 residues: CSVEGGAGGVGYTF. The CDR3 coding sequence is TGCAGCGTTGAAGGTGGGGCAGGAGGTGTTGGCTACACCTTC.

The chain's CDR3 is CASSRGQGGTEAFF. CDR3 in DNA: TGCGCCAGCAGCCGGGGGCAGGGGGGTACTGAAGCTTTCTTT. The rearrangement uses TRBV5-1 and TRBJ1-1; TRBD1 aligns across 7 bases. The germline V gene encodes CDR1 SGHRS and CDR2 YFSETQ. Trimming took 4 bases from V and 5 from J; bases not matched to a gene: 8. This CDR3 region has 14 residues.

J is TRBJ1-2 and V is TRBV19, with D maybe TRBD1 (5 bases). Trimming shortened V by 5 bases and J by 8 bases, and 12 bases separated the two germline ends. Per the germline V gene, CDR1 is LNHDA and CDR2 is SQIVND (reference sequence). This CDR3 has 12 amino acids. The CDR3 sequence: CASSSRVDGYTF. CDR3 sequence (DNA): TGTGCCAGTAGTTCCAGGGTGGACGGCTACACCTTC. The entire variable domain, with the rest obtained from reference TRBV19 and TRBJ1-2, is as follows: DGGITQSPKYLFRKEGQNVTLSCEQNLNHDAMYWYRQDPGQGLRLIYYSQIVNDFQKGDIAEGYSVSREKKESFPLTVTSAQKNPTAFYLCASSSRVDGYTFGSGTRLTVV.

This chain connects TRBV6-6 to TRBJ2-5, with 7 bases matching TRBD1. Losses at the gene ends were 0 bases for V and 3 bases for J; bases not matched to a gene: 1. This CDR3 spans 14 amino acids. Germline CDR1 is MNHNY and CDR2 is SVGAGI (reference sequence). The CDR3 is CASSYSGQKETQYF. CDR3 DNA: TGTGCCAGCAGTTACTCGGGACAGAAAGAGACCCAGTACTTC.

V gene TRBV5-1 combines with J gene TRBJ1-3, with D uncertain. CDR3 length equals 11 residues. Germline V gene data show CDR1 as SGHRS and CDR2 as YFSETQ. Trimming removed 6 bases from V and 4 bases from J, with 5 bases in between. This chain's CDR3 is CASKGGNTIYF. The CDR3 nucleotides read TGCGCCAGCAAGGGAGGAAACACCATATATTTT.

This sequence joins TRBV19 and TRBJ2-7; 7 nucleotides match TRBD1. V lost 5 bases to trimming and J lost 4 bases; unmatched junction nucleotides: 5. The CDR3 has 13 amino acids. CDR1 and CDR2 from the germline V gene are LNHDA and SQIVND (reference sequence). CDR3 sequence: CASSPGQEYEQYF. CDR3 bases: TGTGCCAGTAGTCCCGGACAGGAGTACGAGCAGTACTTC.

The rearrangement links TRBV11-2 to TRBJ2-5, with D possibly called TRBD1 or TRBD2 (5 bases each). The length of the CDR3 is 14 residues. Trimming removed 0 bases from V and 5 bases from J, with 10 bases in between. The germline CDR1 and CDR2 sequences are SGHAT and FQNNGV. The CDR3 loop is CASSLEGEWETQYF. The CDR3 coding sequence is TGTGCCAGCAGCTTAGAAGGGGAGTGGGAGACCCAGTACTTC. Complete variable domain (other parts from reference TRBV11-2 and TRBJ2-5): EAGVAQSPRYKIIEKRQSVAFWCNPISGHATLYWYQQILGQGPKLLIQFQNNGVVDDSQLPKDRFSAERLKGVDSTLKIQPAKLEDSAVYLCASSLEGEWETQYFGPGTRLLVL.

The chain couples TRBV7-9 to TRBJ1-2, with 8 bases that match TRBD1. The CDR3 contains 15 residues. Trimming took 5 bases from V and 2 from J; bases not matched to a gene: 7. Germline values: CDR1 SEHNR, CDR2 FQNEAQ (reference sequence). For the CDR3, the DNA is TGTGCCAGCAGCACTCCGGGACAGGAGAACTATGGCTACACCTTC. The encoded protein is CASSTPGQENYGYTF.